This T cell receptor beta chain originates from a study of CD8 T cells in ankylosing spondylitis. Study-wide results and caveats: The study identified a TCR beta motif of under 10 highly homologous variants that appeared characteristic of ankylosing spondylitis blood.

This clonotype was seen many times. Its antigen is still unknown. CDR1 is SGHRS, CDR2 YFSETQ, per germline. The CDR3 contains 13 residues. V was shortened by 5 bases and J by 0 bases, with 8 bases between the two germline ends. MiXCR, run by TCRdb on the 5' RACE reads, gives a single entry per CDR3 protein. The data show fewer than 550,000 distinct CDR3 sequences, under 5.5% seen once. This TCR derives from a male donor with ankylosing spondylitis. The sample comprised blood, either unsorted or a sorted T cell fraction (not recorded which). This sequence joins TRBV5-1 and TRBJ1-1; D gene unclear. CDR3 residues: CASSFALNTEAFF. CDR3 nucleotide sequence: TGCGCCAGCAGTTTCGCTCTGAACACTGAAGCTTTCTTT.